The clone carrying this T cell receptor beta chain was recorded a few times. Germline V gives CDR1 SEHNR, CDR2 FQNEAQ (reference sequence). This CDR3 contains 18 residues. With 0 bases clipped from V and 0 bases from J, the junction kept 8 bases outside the gene matches. Post-sort purity exceeded 95% for all sorted populations. The entry originates in a study of beta chain features in type 1 diabetes. Sequenced material consisted of expressed TCRB transcripts (all of the isolated RNA was reverse transcribed). Profiled with immunoSEQ multiplex PCR; TCRdb holds only in-frame clones, not every one. This sample has roughly 610,000 clones, with 15% to 17% found just once.

This sequence originates from a young man in good health. What was sequenced was naive CD4+ T cells from blood. The chain carries TRBV7-9 and TRBJ2-3; 8 bases are a match to TRBD2. CDR3: CASSLASVAGTSTDTQYF. In DNA, the CDR3 is TGTGCCAGCAGCTTAGCGTCGGTAGCGGGAACTAGCACAGATACGCAGTATTTT.